This TCR beta chain originates from a study of blood T cell repertoires in COVID-19. Study context: COVID-19 samples, acute and convalescent, were from the United States, Italy and Spain. PBMCs, B-cell-depleted T cells, or T cells were the source of the cDNA or gDNA that made up the material.

The CDR3 consists of 13 residues. The germline V gene has CDR1 SNHLY and CDR2 FYNNEI. Authors' data handling: Amplification from reference gene primers served as the basis for estimated nucleated cell counts. Sequencing used immunoSEQ multiplex PCR; TCRdb keeps in-frame clones, though not all of them. V and J calls and clone size follow that table, whereas D and trimming were derived from the DNA. The sample has around 160,000 clones; about 86% are singletons. This clone appeared a single time. The chain combines TRBV2 with TRBJ1-6; weak D call: TRBD1 (5 bases). The source is a man aged 55 to 70 with acute or convalescent COVID-19. The sequenced material came from peripheral blood. The CDR3 protein is CAEGSSYNSPLHF. The DNA for the CDR3 is TGTGCGGAGGGGAGCTCCTATAATTCACCCCTCCACTTT. Full variable domain (missing parts from reference TRBV2 and TRBJ1-6): EPEVTQTPSHQVTQMGQEVILRCVPISNHLYFYWYRQILGQKVEFLVSFYNNEISEKSEIFDDQFSVERPDGSNFTLKIRSTKLEDSAMYFCAEGSSYNSPLHFGNGTRLTVT.